This paragraph covers one T cell receptor beta chain sequence. TCRdb processed the RT-PCR reads anew with MiXCR; each CDR3 protein has one entry. Here the sample spans about 700,000 distinct CDR3 sequences, approximately 15% being singletons. V lost 0 bases and J 4 bases, leaving 1 base between the germline ends. The V gene's germline CDR1 is ENHRY and CDR2 SYGVKD. This CDR3 has 13 residues. This TCR derives from a female donor in good health, serving as a healthy control. The chain is built from TRBV10-3 and TRBJ1-6; no reliable D call. The sequenced material came from memory CD4+ T cells from blood. The CDR3 DNA reads as TGTGCCATCAGTGAGTCGTATAATTCACCCCTCCACTTT. The encoded protein is CAISESYNSPLHF.